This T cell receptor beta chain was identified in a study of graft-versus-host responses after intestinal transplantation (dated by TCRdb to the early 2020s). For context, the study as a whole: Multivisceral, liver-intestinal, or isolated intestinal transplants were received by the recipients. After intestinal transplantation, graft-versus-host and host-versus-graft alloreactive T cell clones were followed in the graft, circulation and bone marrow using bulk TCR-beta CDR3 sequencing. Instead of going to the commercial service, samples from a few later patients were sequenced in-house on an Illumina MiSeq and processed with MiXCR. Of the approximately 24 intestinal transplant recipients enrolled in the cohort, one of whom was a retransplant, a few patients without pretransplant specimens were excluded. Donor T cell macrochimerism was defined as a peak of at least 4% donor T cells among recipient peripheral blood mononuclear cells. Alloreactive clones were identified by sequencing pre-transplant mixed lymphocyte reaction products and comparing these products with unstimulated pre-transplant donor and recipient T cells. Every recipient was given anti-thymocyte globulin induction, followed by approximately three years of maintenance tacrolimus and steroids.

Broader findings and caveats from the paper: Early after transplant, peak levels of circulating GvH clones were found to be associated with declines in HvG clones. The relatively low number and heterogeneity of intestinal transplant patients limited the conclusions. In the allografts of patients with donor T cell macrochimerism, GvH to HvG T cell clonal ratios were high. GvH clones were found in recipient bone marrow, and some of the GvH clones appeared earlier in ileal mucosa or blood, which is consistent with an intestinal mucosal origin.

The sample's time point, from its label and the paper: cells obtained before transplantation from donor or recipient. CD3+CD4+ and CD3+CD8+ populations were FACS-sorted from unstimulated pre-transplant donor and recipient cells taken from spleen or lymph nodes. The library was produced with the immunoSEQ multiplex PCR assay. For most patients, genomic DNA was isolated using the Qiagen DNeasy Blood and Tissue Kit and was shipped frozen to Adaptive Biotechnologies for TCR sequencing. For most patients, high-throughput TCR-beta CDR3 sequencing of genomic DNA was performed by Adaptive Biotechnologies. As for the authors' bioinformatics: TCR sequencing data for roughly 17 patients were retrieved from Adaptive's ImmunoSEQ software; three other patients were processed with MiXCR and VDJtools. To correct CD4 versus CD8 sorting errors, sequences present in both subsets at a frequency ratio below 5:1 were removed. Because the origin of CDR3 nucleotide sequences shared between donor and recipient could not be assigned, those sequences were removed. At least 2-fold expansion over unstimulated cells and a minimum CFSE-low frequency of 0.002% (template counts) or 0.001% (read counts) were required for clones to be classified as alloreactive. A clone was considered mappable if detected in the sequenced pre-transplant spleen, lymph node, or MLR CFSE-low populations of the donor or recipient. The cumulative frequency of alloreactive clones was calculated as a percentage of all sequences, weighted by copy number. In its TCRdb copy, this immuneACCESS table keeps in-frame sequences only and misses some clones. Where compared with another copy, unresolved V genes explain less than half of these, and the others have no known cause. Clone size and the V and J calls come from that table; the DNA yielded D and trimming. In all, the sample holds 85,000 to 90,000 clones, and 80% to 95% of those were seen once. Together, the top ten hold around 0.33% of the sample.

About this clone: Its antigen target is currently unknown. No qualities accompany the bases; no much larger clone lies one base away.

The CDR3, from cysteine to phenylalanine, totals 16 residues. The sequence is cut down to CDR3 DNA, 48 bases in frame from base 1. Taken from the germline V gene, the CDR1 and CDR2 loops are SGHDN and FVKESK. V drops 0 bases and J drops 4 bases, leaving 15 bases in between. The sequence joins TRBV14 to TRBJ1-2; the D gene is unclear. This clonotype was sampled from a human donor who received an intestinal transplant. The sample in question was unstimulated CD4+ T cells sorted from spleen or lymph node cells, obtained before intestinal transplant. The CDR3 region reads CASSQEASVPSYGYTF. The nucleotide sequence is TGTGCCAGCAGCCAAGAGGCGTCAGTTCCCTCCTATGGCTACACCTTC.